The rows below give T cell receptor beta chains drawn from one sample of a study of T cells in localized non-small cell lung cancer. Using immunoSEQ multiplex PCR, the repertoire was profiled, and TCRdb retains in-frame clones only, with some absent. Here the sample spans tens of thousands of clones, 80% being singletons. The material was PBMCs, obtained before any cancer treatment. These receptors were taken from a man between 40 and 70 years old with stage II squamous cell lung carcinoma. Each CDR3 is given with its conserved first and last residue. D genes are given only for firm matches.

d_gene,j_gene,v_gene,CDR3nt,CDR3aa
-,TRBJ2-5,TRBV30,TGTGCCTGGAGCGTGTTGCAGACCCAGTACTTC,CAWSVLQTQYF
-,TRBJ2-1,TRBV9,TGTGCCAGCAGCGTAGGAGTTAATGAGCAGTTCTTC,CASSVGVNEQFF
-,TRBJ1-2,TRBV2,TGTGCCAGCAGTGAAGGCCTCGCTAACTATGGCTACACCTTC,CASSEGLANYGYTF
-,TRBJ1-1,TRBV19,TGTGCCAGTAGTGATTACAGGGTACCCACTGAAGCTTTCTTT,CASSDYRVPTEAFF
-,TRBJ1-6,TRBV7-2,TGTGCCAGCAGCTTAGAGGGTCGGAATTCACCCCTCCACTTT,CASSLEGRNSPLHF
TRBD1,TRBJ2-7,TRBV27,TGTGCCAGCAGTTTCCGGGACAGCTACGAGCAGTACTTC,CASSFRDSYEQYF
-,TRBJ2-5,TRBV6-6,TGTGCCAGCAGTTACGGCGGGGCCCCAGAGACCCAGTACTTC,CASSYGGAPETQYF
-,TRBJ2-1,TRBV9,TGTGCCAGCAGCGTAGAGCCTTTCGACAATGAGCAGTTCTTC,CASSVEPFDNEQFF
-,TRBJ1-1,TRBV16,TGTGCCAGCAGCCAATATGGGGTGACAATCACTGAAGCTTTCTTT,CASSQYGVTITEAFF
-,TRBJ1-3,TRBV28,TGTGCCAGCAGTCTCCGTCCCCTAGGGGGAAACACCATATATTTT,CASSLRPLGGNTIYF
-,TRBJ1-1,TRBV5-5,TGTGCCAGCAGCTCCTCACCCGCAGGTAGCACTGAAGCTTTCTTT,CASSSSPAGSTEAFF
-,TRBJ2-1,TRBV9,TGTGCCAGCAGCGTGTTTGGTGCGGCCTCCTACAATGAGCAGTTCTTC,CASSVFGAASYNEQFF
-,TRBJ2-1,TRBV5-6,TGTGCCAGCAGCTTTGGGGGCCGGGCGGGGAATGAGCAGTTCTTC,CASSFGGRAGNEQFF
-,TRBJ2-3,TRBV15,TGTGCCACCAGCAGGGGAGGCACCTGGAGCGCTGATACGCAGTATTTT,CATSRGGTWSADTQYF
-,TRBJ1-4,TRBV28,TGTGCCAGCAGTTTCGGGACACCTTTCCACGACAAACTGTTTTTT,CASSFGTPFHDKLFF
-,TRBJ2-2,TRBV11-2,TGTGCCAGCAGCTTATTAACCGCCGGGGAGCTGTTTTTT,CASSLLTAGELFF
-,TRBJ2-1,TRBV6-1,TGTGCCACCATTCCCGGGACCAGGGTATACGATGAGCAGTTCTTC,CATIPGTRVYDEQFF
-,TRBJ2-1,TRBV6-1,TGTGCCAGCATGAGAAATGAGCAGTTCTTC,CASMRNEQFF
TRBD2,TRBJ2-4,TRBV19,TGTGCCAGTAGTATGGCTAGCGGGGCACTAGCCAAAAACATTCAGTACTTC,CASSMASGALAKNIQYF
-,TRBJ1-6,TRBV5-6,TGTGCCAGCAGCTTGTTAGGGGACCGCTCACCCCTCCACTTT,CASSLLGDRSPLHF
-,TRBJ1-2,TRBV19,TGTGCCAGTATTAATGGGATGACGACGAACTATGGCTACACCTTC,CASINGMTTNYGYTF
-,TRBJ1-2,TRBV5-1,TGCGCCAGCAGCTTGGGGGCGGAGTATGGCTACACCTTC,CASSLGAEYGYTF
-,TRBJ2-2,TRBV28,TGTGCCACCCTGACAGTCAACACCGGGGAGCTGTTTTTT,CATLTVNTGELFF
TRBD2,TRBJ2-1,TRBV7-3,TGTGCCAGCAGCTCCGGACTAGCGGGGGGGCAGAATGAGCAGTTCTTC,CASSSGLAGGQNEQFF
-,TRBJ2-2,TRBV9,TGTGCCAGCAGCGTAGGTCAGAACACCGGGGAGCTGTTTTTT,CASSVGQNTGELFF
-,TRBJ2-1,TRBV19,TGTGCCAGTAGTCCCAGGACACCAGGATACAATGAGCAGTTCTTC,CASSPRTPGYNEQFF
-,TRBJ2-5,TRBV5-1,TGCGCCAGCAGCACCCAGGCCCAAGAGACCCAGTACTTC,CASSTQAQETQYF
-,TRBJ1-5,TRBV2,TGTGCCAGCAGTGTAGAAAGGGGCAATCAGCCCCAGCATTTT,CASSVERGNQPQHF
TRBD1,TRBJ2-5,TRBV11-1,TGTGCCAGCAGCCAGGGGGATACCCTGCAAGAGACCCAGTACTTC,CASSQGDTLQETQYF